This TCR beta chain stems from a study of CD8+CD57+ T cells in acquired aplastic anemia. Study at large: Each DNA sample taken from sorted CD4+ and CD8+ cells came to approximately 3 ug on average.

Patients picked for sequencing had shown CD8+CD57+ cell expansion detected by flow cytometry. In all patients, the disease was severe acquired aplastic anemia. Findings and caveats of the study: Significant differences in CD8+ Simpson's diversity were not observed between patients and controls. The number of CD8+ CDR3 sequences shared by patients and controls was approximately 28.

Profiling that covered TCR beta VDJ and CDR3 relied on genomic DNA as its template. TCRdb reanalysed the reads using MiXCR and keeps one entry per CDR3 protein. The table shows some 170,000 distinct CDR3 sequences, with 50% to 65% occurring only once. A note on this clonotype: Its antigen is as yet unknown.

V shed 5 bases and J shed 0 bases, with 13 bases lying between them. The CDR3 is 15 residues long. Germline CDR1 and CDR2: SEHNR and FQNEAQ (reference sequence). The rearrangement uses TRBV7-9 and TRBJ1-1; perhaps TRBD1 as D (6 bases). This clonotype was sampled from a human donor with aplastic anemia. Sequencing used sorted CD4+, CD8+, or CD8+CD57+ T cells (not recorded which) from PBMCs. CDR3 sequence: CASSIDGQMNTEAFF. CDR3 in DNA: TGTGCCAGCAGCATCGACGGACAGATGAACACTGAAGCTTTCTTT.